The clone carrying this T cell receptor beta chain was seen ten or more times. Antigen unknown. Germline values: CDR1 SNHLY, CDR2 FYNNEI. The V and J ends lost 2 bases and 8 bases respectively, with 9 bases between them. CDR3 length equals 12 residues. The record originates from a study of regulatory T cells in long-lasting Graves disease. Study in general: Patients with new Graves' disease had used antithyroid drugs below 3 months.

The study's findings and limits: TCR diversity in persistent Graves' patients was below that of newly diagnosed ones.

Libraries of TCR beta came from iRepertoire HTBI primers plus Arm-PCR of CDR3 regions. TCRdb re-derived calls from the multiplex PCR reads in MiXCR, one entry per CDR3 protein. The sample holds some 490,000 distinct CDR3 sequences; 9.5% to 15% are singletons and the top ten take 7.5% to 9%. As for time point: newly diagnosed GD, antithyroid drugs for less than 3 months. Generation of the TCR library employed RNA extracted from PBMCs. This sample also belongs to another study, concerning T cells in Graves' hyperthyroidism and ophthalmopathy.

The V call is TRBV2, the J call TRBJ1-2; a weak D match, TRBD1 (5 bases). This material consisted of peripheral blood mononuclear cells (PBMCs), taken at new diagnosis, from a patient treated with antithyroid drugs. The TCR was taken from a woman aged 30 to 39 with Graves disease. The CDR3 sequence: CASSERGGGYTF. CDR3 nucleotide sequence: TGTGCCAGCAGTGAAAGGGGAGGAGGCTACACCTTC.